The next 7 T cell receptor beta chains were all read from a single sample in a study of cytomegalovirus exposure and HLA in healthy donors. Researchers ran the PCR with 60 Vbeta and 13 Jbeta primers. TCRdb's copy holds only in-frame clones and misses some; the assay was immunoSEQ multiplex PCR. The data hold about 140,000 clones, with 70% to 85% observed a single time. Sequenced material: PBMCs. The origin of the receptors is an older woman in good health and CMV-seropositive.

The rearrangement links TRBV4-1 to TRBJ2-1, with TRBD2 matching over 9 bases. J was trimmed by 0 bases and V by 5 bases; bases with no gene match: 11. The CDR3 has 18 residues. The germline V gene encodes CDR1 MGHRA and CDR2 YSYEKL. The CDR3 coding sequence is TGCGCCAGCAGCAAAAGGGTCCCGACTAGCGGCTCCTACAATGAGCAGTTCTTC. Its protein is CASSKRVPTSGSYNEQFF.

The rearrangement uses TRBV5-5 and TRBJ2-3, with D unresolved. V was shortened by 4 bases and J by 3 bases, with 3 bases between the two germline ends. Germline values: CDR1 SGHKS, CDR2 YYEKEE (reference sequence). This CDR3 comprises 11 residues. The CDR3 nucleotides are TGTGCCAGCAGCCTAACAGATACGCAGTATTTT. This sequence encodes CASSLTDTQYF.

The CDR3 DNA sequence: TGTGCCAGCAGAACGGACAGGGGATTTTCCTACGAGCAGTACTTC. It yields the protein CASRTDRGFSYEQYF. V gene TRBV7-2 combines with J gene TRBJ2-7; 9 bases map to TRBD1. V lost 6 bases to trimming and J lost 1 base; unmatched junction nucleotides: 7. The germline V gene encodes CDR1 SGHTA and CDR2 FQGNSA. The CDR3 sequence is 15 residues long.

The J gene is TRBJ1-2, the V gene TRBV10-3, with 8 bases matching TRBD1. The V gene end was trimmed by 0 bases and the J gene end by 8 bases; junction bases not matched to a gene: 8. The V gene's germline CDR1 is ENHRY and CDR2 SYGVKD. This CDR3 is built from 15 residues. CDR3 residues: CAISESWQGAGGYTF. The CDR3 nucleotides read TGTGCCATCAGTGAGTCGTGGCAGGGGGCGGGCGGCTACACCTTC.

The chain uses TRBV29-1 and TRBJ1-1; D is undetermined. Germline V lookup: CDR1 SQVTM, CDR2 ANQGSEA. The V and J ends lost 8 bases and 8 bases respectively, with 18 bases between them. This CDR3 has 12 amino acids. CDR3 nucleotides: TGCAGCTCGTTAGGGAGGGTTGAAGAAGCTTTCTTT. Residues: CSSLGRVEEAFF.

This clone was recorded only once. This rearrangement joins TRBV27 to TRBJ2-1; possibly TRBD2 for D (6 bases). Germline V gives CDR1 MNHEY, CDR2 SMNVEV (reference sequence). V gave up 6 bases and J gave up 8 bases, with 14 bases separating them. CDR3 size: 13 residues. DNA of the CDR3: TGTGCCAGCAGCTACGGGAGCGGGTATGAGCAGTTCTTC. Translated: CASSYGSGYEQFF.

This sequence joins TRBV4-2 and TRBJ2-5; D remains ambiguous. The CDR3 length is 13 residues. The V end lost 3 bases, the J end lost 2 bases, and 7 bases lay between the germline ends. Germline V gene lookup returns CDR1 LGHNA and CDR2 YNFKEQ. CDR3 protein: CASSQVQQETQYF. In DNA form, the CDR3 reads TGTGCCAGCAGCCAGGTACAACAAGAGACCCAGTACTTC.